The clone carrying this T cell receptor beta chain was found a few times. This entry is derived from a study of blood T cells in healthy people across ages. The V and J ends lost 0 bases and 3 bases, in that order; junction bases with no gene match: 11. The CDR3 contains 17 residues. Germline values: CDR1 SQVTM, CDR2 ANQGSEA. Primers used in a second PCR of roughly 7 to 12 cycles were a sample-barcoded 5' primer and a J-beta primer mix. A single record per CDR3 protein comes from TCRdb applying MiXCR to the 5' RACE reads. Of some 1.8 million distinct CDR3 sequences in the sample, about two fifths are singletons; the top ten hold 20% to 25%.

The specimen sequenced was blood. V gene TRBV29-1 combines with J gene TRBJ2-4, with TRBD1 matching 7 bases. This TCR was sampled from a human donor in good health. CDR3 residues: CSVEEKRGRPDKNIQYF. The CDR3, as DNA: TGCAGCGTTGAAGAGAAGAGGGGGCGCCCCGACAAAAACATTCAGTACTTC.